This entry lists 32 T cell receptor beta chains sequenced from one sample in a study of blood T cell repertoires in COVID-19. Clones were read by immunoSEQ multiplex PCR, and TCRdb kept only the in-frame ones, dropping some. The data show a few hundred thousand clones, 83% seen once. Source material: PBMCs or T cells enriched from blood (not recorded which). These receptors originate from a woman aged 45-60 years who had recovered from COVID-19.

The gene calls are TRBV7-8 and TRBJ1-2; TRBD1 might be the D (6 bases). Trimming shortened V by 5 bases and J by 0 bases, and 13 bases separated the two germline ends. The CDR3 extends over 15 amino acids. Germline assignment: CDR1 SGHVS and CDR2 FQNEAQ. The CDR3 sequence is CASSRTGLTNYGYTF. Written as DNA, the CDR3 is TGTGCCAGCAGCCGAACAGGGTTGACTAACTATGGCTACACCTTC.

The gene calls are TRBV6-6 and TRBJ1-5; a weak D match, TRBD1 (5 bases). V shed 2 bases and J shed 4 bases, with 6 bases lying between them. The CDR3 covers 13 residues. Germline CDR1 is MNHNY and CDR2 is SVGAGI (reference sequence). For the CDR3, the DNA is TGTGCCAGCAGTTACGGGGGGAATCAGCCCCAGCATTTT. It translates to CASSYGGNQPQHF.

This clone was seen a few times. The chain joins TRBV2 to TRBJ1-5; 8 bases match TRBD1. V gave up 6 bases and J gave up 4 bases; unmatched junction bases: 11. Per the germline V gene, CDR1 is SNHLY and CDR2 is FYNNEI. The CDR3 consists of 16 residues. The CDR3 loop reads CASSARDRQGNQPQHF. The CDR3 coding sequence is TGTGCCAGCAGCGCGAGAGACCGACAGGGGAATCAGCCCCAGCATTTT.

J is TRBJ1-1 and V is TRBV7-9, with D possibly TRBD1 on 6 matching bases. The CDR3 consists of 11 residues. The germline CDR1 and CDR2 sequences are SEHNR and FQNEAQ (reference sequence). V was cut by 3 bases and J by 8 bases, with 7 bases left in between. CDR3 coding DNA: TGTGCCAGCAGCTTCGACAGGGAAGCTTTCTTT. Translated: CASSFDREAFF.

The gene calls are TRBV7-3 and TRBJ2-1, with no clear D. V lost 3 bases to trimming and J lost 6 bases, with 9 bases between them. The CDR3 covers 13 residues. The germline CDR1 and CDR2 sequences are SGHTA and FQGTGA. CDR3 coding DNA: TGTGCCAGCAGCTTCACCGGGTCCAATGAGCAGTTCTTC. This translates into CASSFTGSNEQFF. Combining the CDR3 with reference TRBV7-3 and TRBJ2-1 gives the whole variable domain GAGVSQTPSNKVTEKGKYVELRCDPISGHTALYWYRQSLGQGPEFLIYFQGTGAADDSGLPNDRFFAVRPEGSVSTLKIQRTERGDSAVYLCASSFTGSNEQFFGPGTRLTVL.

The DNA of the CDR3 is TGTGCCAGCAGCACCCGGACAGGGGGGAGCTATGGCTACACCTTC. Translating gives CASSTRTGGSYGYTF. The genes are TRBV7-8 and TRBJ1-2, with TRBD1 matching 10 bases. The germline CDR1 and CDR2 sequences are SGHVS and FQNEAQ. Losses at the gene ends were 5 bases for V and 4 bases for J; bases not matched to a gene: 7. CDR3 length equals 15 residues. The entire variable domain, with the rest obtained from reference TRBV7-8 and TRBJ1-2, is as follows: GAGVSQSPRYKVAKRGQDVALRCDPISGHVSLFWYQQALGQGPEFLTYFQNEAQLDKSGLPSDRFFAERPEGSVSTLKIQRTQQEDSAVYLCASSTRTGGSYGYTFGSGTRLTVV.

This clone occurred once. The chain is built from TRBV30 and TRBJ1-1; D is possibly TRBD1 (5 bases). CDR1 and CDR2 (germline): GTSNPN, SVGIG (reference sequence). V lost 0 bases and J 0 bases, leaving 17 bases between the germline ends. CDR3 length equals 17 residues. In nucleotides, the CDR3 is TGTGCCTGGAGTGTACGGGGGGTCCCCAGATTGAACACTGAAGCTTTCTTT. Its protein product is CAWSVRGVPRLNTEAFF.

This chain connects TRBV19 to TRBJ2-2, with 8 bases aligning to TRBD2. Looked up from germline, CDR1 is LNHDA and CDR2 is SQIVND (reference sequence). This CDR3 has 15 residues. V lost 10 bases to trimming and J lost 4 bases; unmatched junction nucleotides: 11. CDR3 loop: CATRPGGGTTGELFF. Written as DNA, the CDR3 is TGTGCCACAAGGCCGGGCGGGGGGACCACCGGGGAGCTGTTTTTT.

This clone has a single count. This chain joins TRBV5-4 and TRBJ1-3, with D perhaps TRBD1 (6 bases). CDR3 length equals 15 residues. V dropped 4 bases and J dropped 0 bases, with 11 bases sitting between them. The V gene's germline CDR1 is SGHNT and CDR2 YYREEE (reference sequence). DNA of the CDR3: TGTGCCAGCAGCCCCGACAGGATCTCTGGAAACACCATATATTTT. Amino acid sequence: CASSPDRISGNTIYF. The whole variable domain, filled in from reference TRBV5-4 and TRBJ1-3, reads ETGVTQSPTHLIKTRGQQVTLRCSSQSGHNTVSWYQQALGQGPQFIFQYYREEENGRGNFPPRFSGLQFPNYSSELNVNALELDDSALYLCASSPDRISGNTIYFGEGSWLTVV.

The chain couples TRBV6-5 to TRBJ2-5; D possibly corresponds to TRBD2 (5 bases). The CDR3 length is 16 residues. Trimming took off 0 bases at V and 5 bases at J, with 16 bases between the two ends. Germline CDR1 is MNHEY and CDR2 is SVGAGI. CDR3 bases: TGTGCCAGCAGTTACTCTTTTTCCGGGCGAGGGGAGACCCAGTACTTC. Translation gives CASSYSFSGRGETQYF.

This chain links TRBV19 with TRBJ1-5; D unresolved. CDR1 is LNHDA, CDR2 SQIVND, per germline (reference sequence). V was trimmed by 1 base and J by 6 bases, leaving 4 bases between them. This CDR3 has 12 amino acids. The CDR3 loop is CASSIAGQPQHF. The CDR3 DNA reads TGTGCCAGTAGTATAGCGGGTCAGCCCCAGCATTTT.

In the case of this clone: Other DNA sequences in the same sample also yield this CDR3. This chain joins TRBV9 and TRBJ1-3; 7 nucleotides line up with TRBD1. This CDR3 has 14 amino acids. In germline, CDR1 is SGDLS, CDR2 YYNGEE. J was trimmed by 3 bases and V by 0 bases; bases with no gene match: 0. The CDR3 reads CASSVGDSGNTIYF. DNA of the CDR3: TGTGCCAGCAGCGTAGGGGACAGTGGAAACACCATATATTTT.

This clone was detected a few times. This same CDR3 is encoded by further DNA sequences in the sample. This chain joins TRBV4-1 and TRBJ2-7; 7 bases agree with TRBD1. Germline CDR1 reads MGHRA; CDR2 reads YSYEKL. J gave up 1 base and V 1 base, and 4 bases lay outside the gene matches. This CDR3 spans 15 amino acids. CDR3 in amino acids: CASSQGWGQSYEQYF. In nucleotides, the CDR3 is TGCGCCAGCAGCCAAGGGTGGGGACAGTCCTACGAGCAGTACTTC.

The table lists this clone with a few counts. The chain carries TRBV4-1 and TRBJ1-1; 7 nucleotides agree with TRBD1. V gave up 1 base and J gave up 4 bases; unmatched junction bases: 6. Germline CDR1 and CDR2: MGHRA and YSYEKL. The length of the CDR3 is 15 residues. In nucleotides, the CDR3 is TGCGCCAGCAGCCAAGGCGGAGGGGGCGGCACTGAAGCTTTCTTT. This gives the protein CASSQGGGGGTEAFF.

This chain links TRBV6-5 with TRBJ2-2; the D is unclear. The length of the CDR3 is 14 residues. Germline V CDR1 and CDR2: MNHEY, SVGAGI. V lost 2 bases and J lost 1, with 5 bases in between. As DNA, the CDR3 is TGTGCCAGCAGTTACGCCAGGAACACCGGGGAGCTGTTTTTT. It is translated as CASSYARNTGELFF.

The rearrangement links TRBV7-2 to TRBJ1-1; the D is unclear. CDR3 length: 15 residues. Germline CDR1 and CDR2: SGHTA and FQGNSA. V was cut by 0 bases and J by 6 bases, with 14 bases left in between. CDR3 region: CASSLARTGWAEAFF. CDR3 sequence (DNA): TGTGCCAGCAGCTTAGCGCGTACGGGTTGGGCTGAAGCTTTCTTT.

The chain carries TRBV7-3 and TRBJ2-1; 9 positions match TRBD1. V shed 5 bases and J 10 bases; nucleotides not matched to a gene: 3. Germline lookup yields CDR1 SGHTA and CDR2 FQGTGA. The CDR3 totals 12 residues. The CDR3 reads CASSNTGGEQFF. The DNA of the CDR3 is TGTGCCAGCAGCAATACAGGGGGCGAGCAGTTCTTC.

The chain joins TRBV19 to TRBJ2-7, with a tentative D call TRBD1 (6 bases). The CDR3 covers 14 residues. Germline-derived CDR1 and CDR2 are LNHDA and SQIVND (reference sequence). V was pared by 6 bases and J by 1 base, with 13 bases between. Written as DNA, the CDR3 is TGTGCCAGTAGCCTACACAGGGAATCCTACGAGCAGTACTTC. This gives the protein CASSLHRESYEQYF.

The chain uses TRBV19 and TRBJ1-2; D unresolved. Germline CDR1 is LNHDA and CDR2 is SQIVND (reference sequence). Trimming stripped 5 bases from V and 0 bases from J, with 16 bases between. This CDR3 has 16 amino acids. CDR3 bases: TGTGCCAGTAGTGCGGGGATTCTACTAGCTAACTATGGCTACACCTTC. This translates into CASSAGILLANYGYTF.

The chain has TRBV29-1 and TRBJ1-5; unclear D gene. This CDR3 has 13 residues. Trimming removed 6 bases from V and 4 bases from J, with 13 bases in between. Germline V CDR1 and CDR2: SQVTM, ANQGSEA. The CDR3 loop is CSVGEGFNQPQHF. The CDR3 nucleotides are TGCAGCGTCGGCGAGGGTTTTAATCAGCCCCAGCATTTT.

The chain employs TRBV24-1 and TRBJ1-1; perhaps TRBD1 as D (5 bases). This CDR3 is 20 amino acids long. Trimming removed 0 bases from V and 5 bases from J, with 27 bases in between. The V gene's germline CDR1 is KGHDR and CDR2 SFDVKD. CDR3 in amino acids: CATSDLQGFGGLCLGTEAFF. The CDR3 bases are TGTGCCACCAGTGATTTGCAAGGATTTGGGGGACTCTGCTTAGGGACTGAAGCTTTCTTT.

The CDR3 reads CASSLIAARGGPGHEQFF. CDR3 in DNA: TGTGCCAGCAGCCTAATAGCGGCCCGGGGGGGGCCGGGCCATGAGCAGTTCTTC. This chain joins TRBV7-9 and TRBJ2-1; the match to TRBD2 covers 8 bases. The trim removed 5 bases at V and 8 bases at J, leaving 20 bases unmatched. CDR1 and CDR2 (germline): SEHNR, FQNEAQ (reference sequence). The CDR3 consists of 18 residues.

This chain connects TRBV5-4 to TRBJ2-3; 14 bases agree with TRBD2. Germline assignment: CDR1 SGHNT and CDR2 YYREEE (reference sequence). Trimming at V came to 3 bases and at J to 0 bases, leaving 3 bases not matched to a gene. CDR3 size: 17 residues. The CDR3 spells CASSSRTSGRSTDTQYF. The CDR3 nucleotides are TGTGCCAGCAGCTCTCGGACTAGCGGGAGGAGCACAGATACGCAGTATTTT.

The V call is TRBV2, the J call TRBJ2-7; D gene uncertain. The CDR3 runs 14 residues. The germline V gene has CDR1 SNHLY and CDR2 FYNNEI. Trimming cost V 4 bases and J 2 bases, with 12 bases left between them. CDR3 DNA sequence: TGTGCCAGCAGTGGGAAGGTCCAGGCCTACGAGCAGTACTTC. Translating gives CASSGKVQAYEQYF.

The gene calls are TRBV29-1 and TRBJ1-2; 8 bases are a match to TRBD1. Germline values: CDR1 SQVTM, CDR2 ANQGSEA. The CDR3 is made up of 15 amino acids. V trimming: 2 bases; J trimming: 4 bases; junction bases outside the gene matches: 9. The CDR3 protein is CSVESRTGRIYGYTF. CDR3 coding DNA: TGCAGCGTTGAATCCCGGACAGGGAGAATCTATGGCTACACCTTC.

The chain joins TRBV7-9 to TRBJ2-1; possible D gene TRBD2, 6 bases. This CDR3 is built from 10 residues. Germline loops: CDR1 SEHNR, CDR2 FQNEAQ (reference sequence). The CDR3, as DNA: TGTACCCTGGGGGGTAATGAGCAGTTCTTC. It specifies CTLGGNEQFF.

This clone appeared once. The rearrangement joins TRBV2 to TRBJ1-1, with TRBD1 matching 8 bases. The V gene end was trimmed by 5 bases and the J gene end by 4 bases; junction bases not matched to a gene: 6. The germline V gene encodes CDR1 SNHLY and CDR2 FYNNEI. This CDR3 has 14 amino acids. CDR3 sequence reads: CASSHTGGGTEAFF. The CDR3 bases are TGTGCCAGCAGTCATACAGGGGGAGGCACTGAAGCTTTCTTT.

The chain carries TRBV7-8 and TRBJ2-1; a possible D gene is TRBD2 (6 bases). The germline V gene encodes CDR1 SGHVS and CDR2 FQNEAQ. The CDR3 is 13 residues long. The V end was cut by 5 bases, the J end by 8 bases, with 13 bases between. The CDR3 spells CASSATLADEQFF. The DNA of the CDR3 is TGTGCCAGCAGCGCGACACTAGCCGATGAGCAGTTCTTC.

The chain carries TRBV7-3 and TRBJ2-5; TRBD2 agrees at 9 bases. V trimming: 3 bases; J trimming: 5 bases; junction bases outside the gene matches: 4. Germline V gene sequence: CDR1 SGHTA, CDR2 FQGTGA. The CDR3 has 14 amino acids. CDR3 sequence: CASSFASGGETQYF. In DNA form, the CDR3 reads TGTGCCAGCAGCTTCGCCAGCGGGGGGGAGACCCAGTACTTC.

CDR3 protein: CASSQEAGWVGNEQFF. DNA for the CDR3: TGTGCCAGCAGCCAAGAGGCGGGATGGGTAGGAAATGAGCAGTTCTTC. The J gene is TRBJ2-1, the V gene TRBV4-2; D might be TRBD2 (6 bases). Germline V CDR1 and CDR2: LGHNA, YNFKEQ. The CDR3 contains 16 residues. Trimming shortened V by 0 bases and J by 7 bases, and 16 bases separated the two germline ends.

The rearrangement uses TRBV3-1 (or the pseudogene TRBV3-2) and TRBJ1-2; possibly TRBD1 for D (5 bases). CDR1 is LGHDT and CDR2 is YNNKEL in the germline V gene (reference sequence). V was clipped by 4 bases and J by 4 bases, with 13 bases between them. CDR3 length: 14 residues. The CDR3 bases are TGTGCCAGCAGCCCCACGACAGACGCCTATGGCTACACCTTC. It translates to CASSPTTDAYGYTF.

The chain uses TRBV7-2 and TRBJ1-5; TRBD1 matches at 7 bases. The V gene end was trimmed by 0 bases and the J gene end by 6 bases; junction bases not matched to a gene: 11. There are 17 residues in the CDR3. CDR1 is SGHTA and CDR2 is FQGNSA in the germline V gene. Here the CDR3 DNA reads TGTGCCAGCAGCTTAGCACCTCCAGGGGGTTTGGGTCAGCCCCAGCATTTT. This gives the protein CASSLAPPGGLGQPQHF. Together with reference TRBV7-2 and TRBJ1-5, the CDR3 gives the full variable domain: GAGVSQSPSNKVTEKGKDVELRCDPISGHTALYWYRQSLGQGLEFLIYFQGNSAPDKSGLPSDRFSAERTGGSVSTLTIQRTQQEDSAVYLCASSLAPPGGLGQPQHFGDGTRLSIL.